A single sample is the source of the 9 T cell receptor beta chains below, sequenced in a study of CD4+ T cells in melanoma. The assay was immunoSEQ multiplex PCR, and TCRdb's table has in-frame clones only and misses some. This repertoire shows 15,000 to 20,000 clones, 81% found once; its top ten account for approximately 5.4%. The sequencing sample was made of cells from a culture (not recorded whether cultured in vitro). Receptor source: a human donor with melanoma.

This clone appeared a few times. CDR3 protein: CASSRGGAGELFF. In DNA, the CDR3 is TGTGCCAGCAGCCGCGGGGGGGCCGGGGAGCTGTTTTTT. The V call is TRBV4-2, the J call TRBJ2-2; 9 nucleotides match TRBD2. CDR3 length: 13 amino acids. Germline CDR1 is LGHNA and CDR2 is YNFKEQ. J was trimmed by 6 bases and V by 4 bases; bases with no gene match: 0.

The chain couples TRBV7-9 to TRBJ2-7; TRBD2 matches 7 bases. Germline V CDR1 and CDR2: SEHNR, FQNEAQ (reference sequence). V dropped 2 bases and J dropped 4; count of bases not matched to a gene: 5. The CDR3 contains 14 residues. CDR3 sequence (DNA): TGTGCCAGCAGCTTATGGGAGGGTCCGTACGAGCAGTACTTC. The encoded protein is CASSLWEGPYEQYF.

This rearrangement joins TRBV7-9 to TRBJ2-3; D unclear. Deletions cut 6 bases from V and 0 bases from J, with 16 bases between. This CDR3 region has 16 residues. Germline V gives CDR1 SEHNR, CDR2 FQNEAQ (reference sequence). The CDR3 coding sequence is TGTGCCAGCAGTAAGGCCTCTCTCACTAGCACAGATACGCAGTATTTT. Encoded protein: CASSKASLTSTDTQYF.

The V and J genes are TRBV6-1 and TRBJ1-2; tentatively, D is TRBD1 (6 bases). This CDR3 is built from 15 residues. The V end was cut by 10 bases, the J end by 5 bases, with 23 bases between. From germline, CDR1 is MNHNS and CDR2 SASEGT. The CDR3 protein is CAIPGKTGGVYGYTF. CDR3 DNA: TGTGCCATACCAGGCAAGACAGGAGGGGTATATGGCTACACCTTC.

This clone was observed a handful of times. The CDR3 loop is CASSQVAGGGEPQHF. CDR3 DNA sequence: TGTGCCAGCAGCCAAGTAGCGGGAGGAGGGGAGCCCCAGCATTTT. The chain combines TRBV4-2 with TRBJ1-5; tentative D call: TRBD1 (5 bases). In germline, CDR1 is LGHNA, CDR2 YNFKEQ. The CDR3 has 15 amino acids. Between the trimmed V and J ends, which lost 1 base and 8 bases, there was a span of 15 bases.

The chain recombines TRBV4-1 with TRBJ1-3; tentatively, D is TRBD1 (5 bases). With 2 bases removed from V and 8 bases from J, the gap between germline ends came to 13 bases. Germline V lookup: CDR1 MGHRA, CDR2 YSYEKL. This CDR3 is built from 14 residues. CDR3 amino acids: CASSQFLGRDTIYF. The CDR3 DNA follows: TGCGCCAGCAGCCAATTCCTGGGCAGGGACACCATATATTTT.

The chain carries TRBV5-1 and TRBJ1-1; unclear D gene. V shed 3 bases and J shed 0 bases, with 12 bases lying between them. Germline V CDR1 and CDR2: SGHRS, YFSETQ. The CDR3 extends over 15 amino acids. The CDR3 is CASSSTSGMNTEAFF. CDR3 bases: TGCGCCAGCAGCTCTACATCGGGGATGAACACTGAAGCTTTCTTT.

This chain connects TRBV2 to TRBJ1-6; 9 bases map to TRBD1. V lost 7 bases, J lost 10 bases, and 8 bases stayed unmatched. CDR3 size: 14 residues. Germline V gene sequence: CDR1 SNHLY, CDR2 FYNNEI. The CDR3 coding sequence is TGTGCCAGCAAAGGACAGGGGATTCACTCACCCCTCCACTTT. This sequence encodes CASKGQGIHSPLHF.

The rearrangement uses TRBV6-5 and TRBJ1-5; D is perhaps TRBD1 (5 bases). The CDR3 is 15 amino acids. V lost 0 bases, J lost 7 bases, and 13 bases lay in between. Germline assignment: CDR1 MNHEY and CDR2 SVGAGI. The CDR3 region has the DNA TGTGCCAGCAGTTACTCGCGGCAGGGTGGCCAGCCCCAGCATTTT. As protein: CASSYSRQGGQPQHF.